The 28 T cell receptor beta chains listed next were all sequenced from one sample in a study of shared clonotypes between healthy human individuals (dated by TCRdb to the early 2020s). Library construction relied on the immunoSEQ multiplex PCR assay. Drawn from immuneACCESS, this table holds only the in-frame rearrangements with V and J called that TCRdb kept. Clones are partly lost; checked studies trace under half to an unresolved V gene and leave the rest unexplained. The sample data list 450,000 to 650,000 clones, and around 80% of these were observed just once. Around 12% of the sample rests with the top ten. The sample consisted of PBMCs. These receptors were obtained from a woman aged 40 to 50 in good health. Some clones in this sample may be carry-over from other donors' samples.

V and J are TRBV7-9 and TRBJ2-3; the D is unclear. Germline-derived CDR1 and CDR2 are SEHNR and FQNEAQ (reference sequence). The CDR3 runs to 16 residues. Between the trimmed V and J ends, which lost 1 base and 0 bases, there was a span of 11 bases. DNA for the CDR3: TGTGCCAGCAGCTTAGGTTTGGGATTTAGCACAGATACGCAGTATTTT. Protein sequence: CASSLGLGFSTDTQYF.

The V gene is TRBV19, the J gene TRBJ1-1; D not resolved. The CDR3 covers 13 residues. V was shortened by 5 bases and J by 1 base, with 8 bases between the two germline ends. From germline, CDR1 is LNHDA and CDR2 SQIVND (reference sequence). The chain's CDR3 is CASSRRGNTEAFF. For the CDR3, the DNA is TGTGCCAGTAGTCGTCGGGGGAACACTGAAGCTTTCTTT.

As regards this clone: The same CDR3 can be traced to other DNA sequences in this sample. DNA of the CDR3: TGTGCCAGCAGCTTAAGGGCAGGGAACACTGAAGCTTTCTTT. Protein sequence: CASSLRAGNTEAFF. The V call is TRBV7-3, the J call TRBJ1-1; D remains unclear. V lost 1 base to trimming and J lost 1 base, with 7 bases between them. CDR3 length: 14 residues. Germline CDR1 and CDR2: SGHTA and FQGTGA.

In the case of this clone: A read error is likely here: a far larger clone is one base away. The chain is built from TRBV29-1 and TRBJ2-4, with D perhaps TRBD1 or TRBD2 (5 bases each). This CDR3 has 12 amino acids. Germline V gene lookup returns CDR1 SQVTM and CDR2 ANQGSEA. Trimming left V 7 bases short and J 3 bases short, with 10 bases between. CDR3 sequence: CSEGSGKNIQYF. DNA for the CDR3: TGCAGCGAGGGGAGTGGCAAAAACATTCAGTACTTC.

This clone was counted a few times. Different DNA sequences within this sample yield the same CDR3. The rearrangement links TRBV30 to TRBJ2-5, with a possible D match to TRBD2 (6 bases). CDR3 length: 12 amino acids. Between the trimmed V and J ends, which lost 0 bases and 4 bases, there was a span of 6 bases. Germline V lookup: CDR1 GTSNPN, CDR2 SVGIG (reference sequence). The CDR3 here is CAWSVGGETQYF. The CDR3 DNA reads TGTGCCTGGAGTGTCGGGGGAGAGACCCAGTACTTC.

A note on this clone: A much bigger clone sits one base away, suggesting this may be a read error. CDR3 region: CASSLQGNYGYTF. The DNA of the CDR3 is TGTGCCAGCAGCTTACAGGGGAACTATGGCTACACCTTC. The rearrangement links TRBV7-9 to TRBJ1-2, with D maybe TRBD1 (6 bases). The germline CDR1 and CDR2 sequences are SEHNR and FQNEAQ (reference sequence). The CDR3 has 13 residues. With 2 bases removed from V and 2 bases from J, the gap between germline ends came to 6 bases. The full variable domain, its missing parts supplied by reference TRBV7-9 and TRBJ1-2, is DTGVSQNPRHKITKRGQNVTFRCDPISEHNRLYWYRQTLGQGPEFLTYFQNEAQLEKSRLLSDRFSAERPKGSFSTLEIQRTEQGDSAMYLCASSLQGNYGYTFGSGTRLTVV.

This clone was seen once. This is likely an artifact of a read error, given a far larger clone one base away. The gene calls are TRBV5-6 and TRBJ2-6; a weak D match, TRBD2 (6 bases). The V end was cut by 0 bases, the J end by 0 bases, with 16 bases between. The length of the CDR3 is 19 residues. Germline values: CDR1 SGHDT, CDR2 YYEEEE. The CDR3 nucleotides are TGTGCCAGCAGCTTGGCCGACGGGGGTTGGGTCTCTGGGGCCAACGTCCTGACTTTC. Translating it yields CASSLADGGWVSGANVLTF.

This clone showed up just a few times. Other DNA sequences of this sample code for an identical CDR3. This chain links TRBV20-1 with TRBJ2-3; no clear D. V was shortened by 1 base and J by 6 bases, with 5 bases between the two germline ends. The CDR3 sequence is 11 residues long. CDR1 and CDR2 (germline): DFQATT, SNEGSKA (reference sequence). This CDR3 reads CSARVGDTQYF. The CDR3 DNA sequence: TGCAGTGCTAGAGTGGGGGATACGCAGTATTTT.

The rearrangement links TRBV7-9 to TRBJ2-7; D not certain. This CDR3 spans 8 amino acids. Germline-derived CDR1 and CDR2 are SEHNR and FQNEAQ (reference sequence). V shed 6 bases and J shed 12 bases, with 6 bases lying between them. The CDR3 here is CASRPGYF. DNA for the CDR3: TGTGCCAGCAGGCCCGGGTACTTC.

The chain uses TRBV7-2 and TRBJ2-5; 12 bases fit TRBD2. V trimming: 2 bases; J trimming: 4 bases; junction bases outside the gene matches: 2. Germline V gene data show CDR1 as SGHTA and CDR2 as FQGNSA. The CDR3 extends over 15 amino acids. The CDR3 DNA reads TGTGCCAGCAGCTTATCACTAGCGGGAGGAGAGACCCAGTACTTC. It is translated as CASSLSLAGGETQYF.

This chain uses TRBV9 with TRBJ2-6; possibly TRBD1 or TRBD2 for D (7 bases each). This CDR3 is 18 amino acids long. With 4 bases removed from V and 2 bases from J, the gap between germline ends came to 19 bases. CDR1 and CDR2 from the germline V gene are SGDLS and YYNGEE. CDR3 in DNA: TGTGCCAGCAGCCCTTTCGGCAGGGGGGGCCCTGGGGCCAACGTCCTGACTTTC. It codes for CASSPFGRGGPGANVLTF.

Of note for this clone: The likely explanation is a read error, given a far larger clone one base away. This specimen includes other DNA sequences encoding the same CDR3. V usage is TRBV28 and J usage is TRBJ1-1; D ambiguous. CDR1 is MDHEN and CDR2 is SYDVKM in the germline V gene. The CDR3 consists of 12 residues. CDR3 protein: CASSLTGAEAFF. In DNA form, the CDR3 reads TGTGCAAGCAGTTTAACTGGGGCTGAAGCTTTCTTT.

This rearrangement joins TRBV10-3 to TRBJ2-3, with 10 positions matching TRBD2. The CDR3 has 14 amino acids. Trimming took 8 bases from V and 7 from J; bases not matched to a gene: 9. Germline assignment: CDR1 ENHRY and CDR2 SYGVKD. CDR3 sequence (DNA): TGTGCCATCCGCGCAGGGACTAGCGTACATACGCAGTATTTT. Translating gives CAIRAGTSVHTQYF.

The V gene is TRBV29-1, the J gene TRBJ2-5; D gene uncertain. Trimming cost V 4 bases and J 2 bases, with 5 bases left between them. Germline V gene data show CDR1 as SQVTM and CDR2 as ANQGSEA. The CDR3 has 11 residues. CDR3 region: CSVGTQETQYF. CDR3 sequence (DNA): TGCAGCGTTGGAACTCAAGAGACCCAGTACTTC.

The CDR3 nucleotides read TGTGCCAGCAGTCCGGGACACTCTGGAAACACCATATATTTT. Protein product: CASSPGHSGNTIYF. V and J are TRBV6-5 and TRBJ1-3; D might be TRBD1 (6 bases). CDR1 is MNHEY, CDR2 SVGAGI, per germline. The CDR3 runs 14 residues. Trimming left V 5 bases short and J 0 bases short, with 8 bases between.

CDR3 coding DNA: TGTGCCAGCAGCCCGGTGGGAGGGGGCTACGAGCAGTACTTC. Translating it yields CASSPVGGGYEQYF. V usage is TRBV9 and J usage is TRBJ2-7; tentatively, D is TRBD2 (7 bases). The CDR3 is 14 amino acids. Per the germline V gene, CDR1 is SGDLS and CDR2 is YYNGEE. V was cut by 4 bases and J by 3 bases, with 14 bases left in between.

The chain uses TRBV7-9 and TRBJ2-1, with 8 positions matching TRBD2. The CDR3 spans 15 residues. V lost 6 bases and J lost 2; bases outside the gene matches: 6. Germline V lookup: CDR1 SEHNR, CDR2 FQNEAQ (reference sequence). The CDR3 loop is CASSLRGGAYNEQFF. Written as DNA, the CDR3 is TGTGCCAGCAGTCTTCGGGGGGGTGCCTACAATGAGCAGTTCTTC.

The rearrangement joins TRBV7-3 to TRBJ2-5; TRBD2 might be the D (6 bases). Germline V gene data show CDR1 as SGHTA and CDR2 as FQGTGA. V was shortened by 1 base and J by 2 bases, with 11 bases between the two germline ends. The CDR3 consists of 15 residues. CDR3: CASSLRGSGQETQYF. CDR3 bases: TGTGCCAGCAGCTTAAGGGGTAGCGGACAAGAGACCCAGTACTTC.

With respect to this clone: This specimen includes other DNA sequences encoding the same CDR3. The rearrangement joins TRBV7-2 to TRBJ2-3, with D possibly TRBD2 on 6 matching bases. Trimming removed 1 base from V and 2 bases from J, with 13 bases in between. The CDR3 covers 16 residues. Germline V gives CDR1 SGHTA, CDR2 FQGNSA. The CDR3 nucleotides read TGTGCCAGCAGCTTAGATCCAGCGGGTATCACAGATACGCAGTATTTT. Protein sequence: CASSLDPAGITDTQYF.

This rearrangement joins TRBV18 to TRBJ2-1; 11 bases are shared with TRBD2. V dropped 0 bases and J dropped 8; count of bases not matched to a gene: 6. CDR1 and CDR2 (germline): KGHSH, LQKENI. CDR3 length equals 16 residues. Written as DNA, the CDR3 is TGTGCCAGCTCACCACCAACTAGCGGGAGCCGGTATGAGCAGTTCTTC. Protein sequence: CASSPPTSGSRYEQFF. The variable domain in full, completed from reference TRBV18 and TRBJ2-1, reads NAGVMQNPRHLVRRRGQEARLRCSPMKGHSHVYWYRQLPEEGLKFMVYLQKENIIDESGMPKERFSAEFPKEGPSILRIQQVVRGDSAAYFCASSPPTSGSRYEQFFGPGTRLTVL.

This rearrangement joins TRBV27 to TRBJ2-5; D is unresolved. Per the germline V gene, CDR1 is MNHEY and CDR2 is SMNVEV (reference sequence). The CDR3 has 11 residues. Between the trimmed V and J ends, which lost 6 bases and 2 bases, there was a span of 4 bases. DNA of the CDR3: TGTGCCAGCAGCGGACAAGAGACCCAGTACTTC. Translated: CASSGQETQYF.

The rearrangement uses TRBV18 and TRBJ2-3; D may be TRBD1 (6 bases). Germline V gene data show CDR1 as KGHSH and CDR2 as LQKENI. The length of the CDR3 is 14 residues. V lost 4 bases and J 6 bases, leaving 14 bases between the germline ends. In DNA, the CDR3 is TGTGCCAGCTCACGTGGGGCAGGGGAGGATACGCAGTATTTT. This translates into CASSRGAGEDTQYF.

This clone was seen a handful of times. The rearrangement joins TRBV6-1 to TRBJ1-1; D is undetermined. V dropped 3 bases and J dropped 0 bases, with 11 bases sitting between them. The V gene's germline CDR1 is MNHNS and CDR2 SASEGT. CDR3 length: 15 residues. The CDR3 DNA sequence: TGTGCCAGCAGTGACGTTTGGAAGATGAACACTGAAGCTTTCTTT. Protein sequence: CASSDVWKMNTEAFF.

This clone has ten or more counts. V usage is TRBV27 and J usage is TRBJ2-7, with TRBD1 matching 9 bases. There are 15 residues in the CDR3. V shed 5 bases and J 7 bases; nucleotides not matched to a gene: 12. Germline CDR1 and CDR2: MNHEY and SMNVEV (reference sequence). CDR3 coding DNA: TGTGCCAGCAGTCCAACCTGGACAGGGGTAATTGAGCAGTACTTC. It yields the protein CASSPTWTGVIEQYF.

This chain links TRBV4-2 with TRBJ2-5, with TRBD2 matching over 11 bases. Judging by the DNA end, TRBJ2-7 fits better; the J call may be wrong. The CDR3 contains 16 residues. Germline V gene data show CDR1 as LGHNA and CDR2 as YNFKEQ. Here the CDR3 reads CASSPHPTTSGIEQYF. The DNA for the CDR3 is TGTGCCAGCAGCCCACACCCAACGACTAGCGGGATCGAGCAGTACTTC.

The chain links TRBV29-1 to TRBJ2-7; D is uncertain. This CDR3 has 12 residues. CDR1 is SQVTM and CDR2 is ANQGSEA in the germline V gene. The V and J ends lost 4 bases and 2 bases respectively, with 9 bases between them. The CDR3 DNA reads TGCAGCGTTGGGTCGACGACCTACGAGCAGTACTTC. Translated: CSVGSTTYEQYF.

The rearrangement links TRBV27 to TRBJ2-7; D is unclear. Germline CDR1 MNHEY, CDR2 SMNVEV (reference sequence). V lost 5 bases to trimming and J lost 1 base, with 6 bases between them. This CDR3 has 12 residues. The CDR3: CASSDTSYEQYF. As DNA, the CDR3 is TGTGCCAGCAGTGATACTTCCTACGAGCAGTACTTC.

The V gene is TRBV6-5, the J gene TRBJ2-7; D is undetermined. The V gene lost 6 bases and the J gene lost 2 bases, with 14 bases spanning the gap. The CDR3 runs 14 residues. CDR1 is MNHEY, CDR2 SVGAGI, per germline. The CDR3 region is CASRIRLLTYEQYF. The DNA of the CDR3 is TGTGCCAGCAGAATACGTCTTCTGACCTACGAGCAGTACTTC.